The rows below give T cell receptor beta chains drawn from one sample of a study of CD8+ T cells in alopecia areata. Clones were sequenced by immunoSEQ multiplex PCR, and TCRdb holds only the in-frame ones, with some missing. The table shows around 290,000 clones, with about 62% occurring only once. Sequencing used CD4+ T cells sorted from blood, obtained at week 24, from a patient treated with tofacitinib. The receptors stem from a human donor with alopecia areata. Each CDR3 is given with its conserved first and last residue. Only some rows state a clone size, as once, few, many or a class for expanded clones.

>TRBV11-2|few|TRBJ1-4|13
CASSEQGNEKLFF
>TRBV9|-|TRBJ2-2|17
CASSVEGLAVNTGELFF
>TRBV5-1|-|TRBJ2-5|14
CASSLRTPQETQYF
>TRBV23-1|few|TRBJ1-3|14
CASSNQTGRNTIYF
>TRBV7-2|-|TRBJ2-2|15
CASSLRPPPTGELFF
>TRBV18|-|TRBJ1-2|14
CASSPPPTLGGYTF
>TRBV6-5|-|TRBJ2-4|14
CASSLTPSGNIQYF
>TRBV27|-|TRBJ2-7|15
CASSSQATTIYEQYF
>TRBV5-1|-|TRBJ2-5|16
CASSLEVRTGQETQYF
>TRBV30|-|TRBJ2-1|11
CAWRSYNEQFF
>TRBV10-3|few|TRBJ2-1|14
CAVAPGQGYNEQFF
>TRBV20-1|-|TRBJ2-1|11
CSARDRNEQFF
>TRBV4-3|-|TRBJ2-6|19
CASSQDRGGGFAGANVLTF
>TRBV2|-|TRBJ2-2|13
CASSETGIGELFF
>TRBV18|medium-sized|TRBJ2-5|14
CASSPYGVEETQYF
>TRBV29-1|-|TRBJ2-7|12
CSAVREPYEQYF
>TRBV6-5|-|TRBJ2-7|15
CASSYSSLPYYEQYF
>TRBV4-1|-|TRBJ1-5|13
CASSHEVNQPQHF
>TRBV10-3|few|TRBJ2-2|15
CAINIGALNTGELFF
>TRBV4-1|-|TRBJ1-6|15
CASSQGARSNSPLHF
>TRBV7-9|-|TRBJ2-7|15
CASSPRVGLAYEQYF
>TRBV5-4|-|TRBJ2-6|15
CASSFPGQGPDVLTF
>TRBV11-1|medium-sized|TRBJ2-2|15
CASSLTTQDTGELFF
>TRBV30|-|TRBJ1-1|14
CASATGTGSTEAFF
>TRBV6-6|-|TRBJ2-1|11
CASSYEGEQFF
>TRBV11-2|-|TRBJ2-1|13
CASSLEAGNEQFF
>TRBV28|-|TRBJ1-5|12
CASSTSRGPQHF
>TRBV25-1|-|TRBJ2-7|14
CASSEAGGPYEQYF
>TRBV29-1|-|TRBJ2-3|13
CSVDERGTDTQYF
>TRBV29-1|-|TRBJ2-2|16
CSGSTSVGTNTGELFF
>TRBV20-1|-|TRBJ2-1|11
CSAILVAEQFF
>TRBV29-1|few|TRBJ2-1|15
CSGETGARSYNEQFF
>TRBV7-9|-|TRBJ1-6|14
CASSPQGGASPLHF
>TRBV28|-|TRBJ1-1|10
CASSLGKAFF
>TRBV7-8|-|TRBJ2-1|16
CASSSRAGGLYNEQFF
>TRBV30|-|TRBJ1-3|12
CATGARGNTIYF
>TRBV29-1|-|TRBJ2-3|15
CSVETPQQGLDTQYF
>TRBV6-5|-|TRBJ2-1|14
CASRYRGAHGEQFF
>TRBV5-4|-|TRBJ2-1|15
CASSRKDYSYNEQFF
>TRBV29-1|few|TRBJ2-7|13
CSVMGQAGVEQYF
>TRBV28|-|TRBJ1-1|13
CASSFAAGTEAFF
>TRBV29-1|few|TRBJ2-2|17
CSALGLAGDPNTGELFF
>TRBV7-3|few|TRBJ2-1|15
CASSLGTASYNEQFF
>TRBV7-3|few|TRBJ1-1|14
CASSLEGDNTEAFF
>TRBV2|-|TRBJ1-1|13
CASRGLMNTEAFF
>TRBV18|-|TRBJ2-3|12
CASSPTRDTQYF
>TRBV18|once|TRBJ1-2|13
CASSPDSLYGYTF
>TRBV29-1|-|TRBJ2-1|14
CSVETQRGANEQFF
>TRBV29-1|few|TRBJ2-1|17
CSVLYDKWWGPGNEQFF
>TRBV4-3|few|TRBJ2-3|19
CASSQGWTSGGAMADTQYF
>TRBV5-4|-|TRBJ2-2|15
CASSSGSLRAGELFF
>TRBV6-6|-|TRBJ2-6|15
CASSPRGAGANVLTF
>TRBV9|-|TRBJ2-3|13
CASSRRGPDTQYF
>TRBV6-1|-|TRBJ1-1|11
CASSLTGEAFF
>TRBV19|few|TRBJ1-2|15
CASSTGGRPNYGYTF
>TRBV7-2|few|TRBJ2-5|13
CASSLHRGETQYF
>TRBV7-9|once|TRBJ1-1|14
CASSPDIMNTEAFF
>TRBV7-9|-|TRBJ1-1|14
CASSFSTGGTEAFF
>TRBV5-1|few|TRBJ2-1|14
CASMVQSSYNEQFF